This T cell receptor (beta chain) was identified during a study of CD8 T cells in ankylosing spondylitis. This clonotype was picked up many times. TCRdb fed the 5' RACE reads into MiXCR, producing one record per CDR3 protein. The sample consists of 45,000 or so distinct CDR3 sequences, approximately 10% of them appearing once. The CDR3 is 12 residues long. Germline V CDR1 and CDR2: MNHEY, SMNVEV (reference sequence). The V end was cut by 2 bases, the J end by 8 bases, with 7 bases between. Specimen: blood, either unsorted or a sorted T cell fraction (not recorded which). The clonotype comes from a male donor with ankylosing spondylitis or in good health (not recorded which). The rearrangement uses TRBV27 and TRBJ2-1; D remains unclear. This CDR3 reads CASSLNSYEQFF. The CDR3 nucleotides read TGTGCCAGCAGTTTAAATTCCTATGAGCAGTTCTTC.